The sequence of this T cell receptor (beta chain) was determined in a study of blood T cell repertoires in COVID-19. For the study at large: Donors in the United States, Italy and Spain gave samples during acute or convalescent COVID-19. The analysed material was cDNA or gDNA that came from T cells, B-cell-depleted T cells, or PBMCs.

Authors' processing steps: Nucleated cell counts were estimated from reference gene primer amplification. Assay used: immunoSEQ multiplex PCR; TCRdb lists only in-frame clones, some missing. V and J calls and clone size are copied from that table; D and trimming were computed from the DNA. Among tens of thousands of clones listed, roughly four fifths were seen once. The specimen was peripheral blood. The clonotype was recovered from a man older than 75 with acute or convalescent COVID-19.

CDR3 bases: TGTGCCAGCTCACCACCGGGACTAGCGGGGCAAGAGACCCAGTACTTC. Translating it yields CASSPPGLAGQETQYF. The rearrangement uses TRBV18 and TRBJ2-5; 13 bases align to TRBD2. The germline V gene encodes CDR1 KGHSH and CDR2 LQKENI. The CDR3 extends over 16 amino acids. V shed 0 bases and J 2 bases; nucleotides not matched to a gene: 0.